Listed below are T cell receptor beta chains from one sample, sequenced in a study of cytomegalovirus exposure and HLA in healthy donors. Clones were sequenced by immunoSEQ multiplex PCR, and TCRdb holds only the in-frame ones, with some missing. In the table there are under 75,000 clones, 65% to 70% of which are singletons. Sequenced: PBMCs. The origin of the receptors is a man aged 35-49 years in good health and CMV-seropositive. The CDR3 runs from the conserved cysteine through the conserved F or W. The order of the fields is CDR3 length, D gene, V gene, J gene, CDR3 protein. The D gene is left open where the match is weak.

>16|TRBD1|TRBV2|TRBJ2-7
CASSGVEQGTFYEQYF
>13|-|TRBV27|TRBJ1-6
CASSESPREALHF
>15|TRBD1|TRBV5-3|TRBJ2-5
CARKARNRGQETQYF
>14|TRBD1|TRBV7-9|TRBJ1-2
CASSFSTGGHGYTF
>15|-|TRBV29-1|TRBJ2-5
CSVEAPHSGRETQYF
>14|-|TRBV29-1|TRBJ1-2
CSVGSGGRVYGYTF
>14|-|TRBV6-5|TRBJ2-7
CASSTYRHSYEQYF
>18|TRBD1|TRBV5-6|TRBJ1-2
CASSSEIRGQGAGYGYTF
>15|TRBD2|TRBV11-2|TRBJ2-5
CASSLALAGQETQYF
>14|-|TRBV7-2|TRBJ2-1
CASSVSSANNEQFF
>14|TRBD1|TRBV12-5|TRBJ1-2
CASGLGQVFYGYTF
>14|TRBD2|TRBV9|TRBJ2-5
CASSALAGGETQYF
>14|-|TRBV5-5|TRBJ2-7
CASSLEAGSYEQYF
>13|-|TRBV29-1|TRBJ1-1
CSVDTQKNTEAFF
>15|-|TRBV7-8|TRBJ1-2
CASSPQNPGLGGYTF
>15|-|TRBV6-6|TRBJ2-1
CASSAQGQSNNEQFF
>14|TRBD1|TRBV2|TRBJ1-3
CASRTGSSGNTIYF
>18|TRBD1|TRBV18|TRBJ1-1
CASSPRQGHSNMNTEAFF
>13|-|TRBV30|TRBJ1-5
CAWSKGGNQLQHF
>14|-|TRBV7-3|TRBJ2-5
CASSPFMGWETQYF
>14|TRBD1|TRBV11-3|TRBJ2-7
CASSPRDRGGEQYF
>15|TRBD1|TRBV7-9|TRBJ1-1
CASSESRGRFTEAFF
>18|TRBD2|TRBV18|TRBJ2-5
CASSPSLAGVGGQETQYF
>16|TRBD2|TRBV7-2|TRBJ2-2
CASSLGTSGTTGELFF
>11|-|TRBV11-2|TRBJ2-2
CASSRTGELFF
>15|-|TRBV6-6|TRBJ2-2
CASSAHNTHTGELFF
>13|TRBD1|TRBV30|TRBJ2-5
CAWRGQGRETQYF